This T cell receptor beta chain was captured in a study of T cell responses to AZD1222 COVID-19 vaccine. Notes on the study in general: Clonal diversity was possibly underestimated, and white British individuals and females predominated among donors. Baseline seropositives among AZD1222 recipients totaled only five to seven.

Clones were sequenced by immunoSEQ multiplex PCR, and TCRdb holds only the in-frame ones, with some missing. Among 85,000 to 130,000 clones, about nine tenths were seen once, and the ten largest hold approximately 8.2%. In the case of this clone: Antigen: not known.

CDR3 length equals 16 residues. With 6 bases clipped from V and 5 bases from J, the junction kept 15 bases outside the gene matches. CDR1 is SGHAT and CDR2 is FQNNGV in the germline V gene. Sequencing was performed on peripheral blood, taken 28 days after the second AZD1222 dose. The chain is built from TRBV11-2 and TRBJ2-7, with 8 bases matching TRBD1. This TCR was sampled from an adult who received the AZD1222 COVID-19 vaccine. The CDR3 region is CASRDTRGLAADEQYF. In DNA, the CDR3 is TGTGCCAGCAGAGATACCAGGGGGCTAGCAGCGGACGAGCAGTACTTC.